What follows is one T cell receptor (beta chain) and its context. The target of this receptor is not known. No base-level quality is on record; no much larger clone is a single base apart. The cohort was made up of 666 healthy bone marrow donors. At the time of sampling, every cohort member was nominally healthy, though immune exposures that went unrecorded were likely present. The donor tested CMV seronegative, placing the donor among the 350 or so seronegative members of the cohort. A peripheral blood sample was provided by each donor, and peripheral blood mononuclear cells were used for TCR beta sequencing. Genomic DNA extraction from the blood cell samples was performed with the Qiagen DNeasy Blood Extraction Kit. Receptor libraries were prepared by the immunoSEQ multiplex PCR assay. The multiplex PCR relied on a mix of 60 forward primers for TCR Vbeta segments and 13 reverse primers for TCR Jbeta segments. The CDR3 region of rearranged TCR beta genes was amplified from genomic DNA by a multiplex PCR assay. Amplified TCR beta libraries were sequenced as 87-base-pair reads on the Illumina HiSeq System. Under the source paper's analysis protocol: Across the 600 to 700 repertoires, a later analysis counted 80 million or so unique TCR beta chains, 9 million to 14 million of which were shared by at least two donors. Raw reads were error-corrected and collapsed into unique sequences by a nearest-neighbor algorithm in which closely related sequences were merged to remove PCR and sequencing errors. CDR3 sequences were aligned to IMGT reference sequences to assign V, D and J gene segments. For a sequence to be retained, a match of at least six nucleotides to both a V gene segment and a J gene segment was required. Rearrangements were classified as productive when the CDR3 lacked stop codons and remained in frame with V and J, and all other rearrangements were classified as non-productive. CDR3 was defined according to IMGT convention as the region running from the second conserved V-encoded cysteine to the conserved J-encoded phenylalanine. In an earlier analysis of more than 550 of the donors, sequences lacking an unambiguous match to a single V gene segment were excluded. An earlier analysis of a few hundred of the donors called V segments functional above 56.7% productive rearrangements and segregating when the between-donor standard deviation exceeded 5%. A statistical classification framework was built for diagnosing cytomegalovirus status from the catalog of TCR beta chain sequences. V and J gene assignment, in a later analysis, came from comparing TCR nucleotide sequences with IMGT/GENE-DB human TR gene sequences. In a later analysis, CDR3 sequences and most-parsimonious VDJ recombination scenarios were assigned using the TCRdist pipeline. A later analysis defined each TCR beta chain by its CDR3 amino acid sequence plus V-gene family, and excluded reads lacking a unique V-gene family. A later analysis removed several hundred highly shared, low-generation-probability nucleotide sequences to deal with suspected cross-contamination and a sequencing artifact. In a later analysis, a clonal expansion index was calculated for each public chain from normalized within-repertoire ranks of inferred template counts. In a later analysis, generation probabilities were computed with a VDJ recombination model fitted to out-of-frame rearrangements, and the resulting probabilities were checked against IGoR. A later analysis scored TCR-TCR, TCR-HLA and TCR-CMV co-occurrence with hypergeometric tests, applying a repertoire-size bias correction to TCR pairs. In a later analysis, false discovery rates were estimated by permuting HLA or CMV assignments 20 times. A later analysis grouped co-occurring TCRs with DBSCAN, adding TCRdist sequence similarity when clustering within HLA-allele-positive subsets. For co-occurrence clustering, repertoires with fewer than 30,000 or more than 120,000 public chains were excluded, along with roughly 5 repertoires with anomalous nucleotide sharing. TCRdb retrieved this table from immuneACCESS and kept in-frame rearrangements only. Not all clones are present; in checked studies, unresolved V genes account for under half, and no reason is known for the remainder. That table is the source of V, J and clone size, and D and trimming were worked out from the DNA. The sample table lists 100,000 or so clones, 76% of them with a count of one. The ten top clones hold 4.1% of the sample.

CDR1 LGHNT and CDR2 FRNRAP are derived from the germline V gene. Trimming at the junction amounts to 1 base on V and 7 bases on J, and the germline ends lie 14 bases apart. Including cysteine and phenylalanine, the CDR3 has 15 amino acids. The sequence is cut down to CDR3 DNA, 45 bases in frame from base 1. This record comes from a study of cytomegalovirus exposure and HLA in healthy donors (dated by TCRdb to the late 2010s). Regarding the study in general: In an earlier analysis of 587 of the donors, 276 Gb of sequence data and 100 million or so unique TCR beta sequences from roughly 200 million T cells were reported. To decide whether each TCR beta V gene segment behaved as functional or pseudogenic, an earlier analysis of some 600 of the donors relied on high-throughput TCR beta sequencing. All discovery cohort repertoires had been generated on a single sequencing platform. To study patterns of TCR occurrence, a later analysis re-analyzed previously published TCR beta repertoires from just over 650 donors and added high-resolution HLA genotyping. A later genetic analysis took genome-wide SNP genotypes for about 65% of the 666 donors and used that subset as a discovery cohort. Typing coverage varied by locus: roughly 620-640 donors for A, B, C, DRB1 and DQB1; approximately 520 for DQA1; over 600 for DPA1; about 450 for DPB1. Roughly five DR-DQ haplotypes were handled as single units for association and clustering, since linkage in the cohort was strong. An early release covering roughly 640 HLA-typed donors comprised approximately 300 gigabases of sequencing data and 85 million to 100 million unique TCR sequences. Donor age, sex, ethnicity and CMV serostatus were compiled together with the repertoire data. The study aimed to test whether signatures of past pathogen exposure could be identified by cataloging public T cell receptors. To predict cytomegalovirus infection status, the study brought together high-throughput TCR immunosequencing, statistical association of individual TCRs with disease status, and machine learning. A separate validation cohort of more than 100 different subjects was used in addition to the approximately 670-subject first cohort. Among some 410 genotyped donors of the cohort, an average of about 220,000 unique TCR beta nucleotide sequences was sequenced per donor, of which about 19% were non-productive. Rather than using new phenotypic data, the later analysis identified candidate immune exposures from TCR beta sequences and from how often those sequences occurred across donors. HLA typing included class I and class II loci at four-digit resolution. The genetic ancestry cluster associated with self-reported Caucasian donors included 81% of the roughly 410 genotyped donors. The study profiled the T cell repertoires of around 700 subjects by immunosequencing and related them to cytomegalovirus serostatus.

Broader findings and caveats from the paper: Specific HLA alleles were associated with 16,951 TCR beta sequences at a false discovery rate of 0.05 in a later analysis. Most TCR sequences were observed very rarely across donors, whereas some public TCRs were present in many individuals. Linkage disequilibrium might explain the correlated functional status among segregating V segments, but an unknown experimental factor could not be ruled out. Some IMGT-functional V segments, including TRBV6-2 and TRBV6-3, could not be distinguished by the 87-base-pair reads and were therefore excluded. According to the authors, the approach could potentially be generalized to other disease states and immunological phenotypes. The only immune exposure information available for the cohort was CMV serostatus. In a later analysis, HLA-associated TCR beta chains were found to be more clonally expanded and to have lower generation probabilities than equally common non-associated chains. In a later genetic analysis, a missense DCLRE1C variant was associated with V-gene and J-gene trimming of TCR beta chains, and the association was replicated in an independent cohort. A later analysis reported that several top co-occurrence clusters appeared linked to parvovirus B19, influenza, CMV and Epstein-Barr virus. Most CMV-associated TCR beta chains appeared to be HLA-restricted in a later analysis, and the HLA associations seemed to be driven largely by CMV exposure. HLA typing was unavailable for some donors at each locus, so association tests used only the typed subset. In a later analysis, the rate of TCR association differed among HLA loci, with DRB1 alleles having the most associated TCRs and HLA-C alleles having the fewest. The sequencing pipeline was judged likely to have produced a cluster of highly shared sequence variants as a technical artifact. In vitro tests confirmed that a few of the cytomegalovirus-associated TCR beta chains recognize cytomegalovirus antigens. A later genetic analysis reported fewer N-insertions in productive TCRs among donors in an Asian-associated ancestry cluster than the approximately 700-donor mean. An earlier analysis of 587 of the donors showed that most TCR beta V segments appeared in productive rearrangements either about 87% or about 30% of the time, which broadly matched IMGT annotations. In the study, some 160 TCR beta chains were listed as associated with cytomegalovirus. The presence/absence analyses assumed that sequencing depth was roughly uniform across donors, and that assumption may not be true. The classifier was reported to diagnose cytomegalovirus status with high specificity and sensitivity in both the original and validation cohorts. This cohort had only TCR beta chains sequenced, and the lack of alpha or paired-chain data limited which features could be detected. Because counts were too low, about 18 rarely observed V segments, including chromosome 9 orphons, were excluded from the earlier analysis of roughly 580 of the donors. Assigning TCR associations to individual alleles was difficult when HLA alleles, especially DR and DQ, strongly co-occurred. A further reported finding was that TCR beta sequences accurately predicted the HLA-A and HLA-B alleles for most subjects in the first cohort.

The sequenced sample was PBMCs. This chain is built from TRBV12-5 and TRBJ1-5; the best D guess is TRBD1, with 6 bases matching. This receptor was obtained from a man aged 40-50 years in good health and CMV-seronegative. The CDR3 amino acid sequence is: CASGLARVGGQPQHF. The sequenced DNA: TGTGCTAGTGGTTTGGCGAGGGTAGGGGGACAGCCCCAGCATTTT.